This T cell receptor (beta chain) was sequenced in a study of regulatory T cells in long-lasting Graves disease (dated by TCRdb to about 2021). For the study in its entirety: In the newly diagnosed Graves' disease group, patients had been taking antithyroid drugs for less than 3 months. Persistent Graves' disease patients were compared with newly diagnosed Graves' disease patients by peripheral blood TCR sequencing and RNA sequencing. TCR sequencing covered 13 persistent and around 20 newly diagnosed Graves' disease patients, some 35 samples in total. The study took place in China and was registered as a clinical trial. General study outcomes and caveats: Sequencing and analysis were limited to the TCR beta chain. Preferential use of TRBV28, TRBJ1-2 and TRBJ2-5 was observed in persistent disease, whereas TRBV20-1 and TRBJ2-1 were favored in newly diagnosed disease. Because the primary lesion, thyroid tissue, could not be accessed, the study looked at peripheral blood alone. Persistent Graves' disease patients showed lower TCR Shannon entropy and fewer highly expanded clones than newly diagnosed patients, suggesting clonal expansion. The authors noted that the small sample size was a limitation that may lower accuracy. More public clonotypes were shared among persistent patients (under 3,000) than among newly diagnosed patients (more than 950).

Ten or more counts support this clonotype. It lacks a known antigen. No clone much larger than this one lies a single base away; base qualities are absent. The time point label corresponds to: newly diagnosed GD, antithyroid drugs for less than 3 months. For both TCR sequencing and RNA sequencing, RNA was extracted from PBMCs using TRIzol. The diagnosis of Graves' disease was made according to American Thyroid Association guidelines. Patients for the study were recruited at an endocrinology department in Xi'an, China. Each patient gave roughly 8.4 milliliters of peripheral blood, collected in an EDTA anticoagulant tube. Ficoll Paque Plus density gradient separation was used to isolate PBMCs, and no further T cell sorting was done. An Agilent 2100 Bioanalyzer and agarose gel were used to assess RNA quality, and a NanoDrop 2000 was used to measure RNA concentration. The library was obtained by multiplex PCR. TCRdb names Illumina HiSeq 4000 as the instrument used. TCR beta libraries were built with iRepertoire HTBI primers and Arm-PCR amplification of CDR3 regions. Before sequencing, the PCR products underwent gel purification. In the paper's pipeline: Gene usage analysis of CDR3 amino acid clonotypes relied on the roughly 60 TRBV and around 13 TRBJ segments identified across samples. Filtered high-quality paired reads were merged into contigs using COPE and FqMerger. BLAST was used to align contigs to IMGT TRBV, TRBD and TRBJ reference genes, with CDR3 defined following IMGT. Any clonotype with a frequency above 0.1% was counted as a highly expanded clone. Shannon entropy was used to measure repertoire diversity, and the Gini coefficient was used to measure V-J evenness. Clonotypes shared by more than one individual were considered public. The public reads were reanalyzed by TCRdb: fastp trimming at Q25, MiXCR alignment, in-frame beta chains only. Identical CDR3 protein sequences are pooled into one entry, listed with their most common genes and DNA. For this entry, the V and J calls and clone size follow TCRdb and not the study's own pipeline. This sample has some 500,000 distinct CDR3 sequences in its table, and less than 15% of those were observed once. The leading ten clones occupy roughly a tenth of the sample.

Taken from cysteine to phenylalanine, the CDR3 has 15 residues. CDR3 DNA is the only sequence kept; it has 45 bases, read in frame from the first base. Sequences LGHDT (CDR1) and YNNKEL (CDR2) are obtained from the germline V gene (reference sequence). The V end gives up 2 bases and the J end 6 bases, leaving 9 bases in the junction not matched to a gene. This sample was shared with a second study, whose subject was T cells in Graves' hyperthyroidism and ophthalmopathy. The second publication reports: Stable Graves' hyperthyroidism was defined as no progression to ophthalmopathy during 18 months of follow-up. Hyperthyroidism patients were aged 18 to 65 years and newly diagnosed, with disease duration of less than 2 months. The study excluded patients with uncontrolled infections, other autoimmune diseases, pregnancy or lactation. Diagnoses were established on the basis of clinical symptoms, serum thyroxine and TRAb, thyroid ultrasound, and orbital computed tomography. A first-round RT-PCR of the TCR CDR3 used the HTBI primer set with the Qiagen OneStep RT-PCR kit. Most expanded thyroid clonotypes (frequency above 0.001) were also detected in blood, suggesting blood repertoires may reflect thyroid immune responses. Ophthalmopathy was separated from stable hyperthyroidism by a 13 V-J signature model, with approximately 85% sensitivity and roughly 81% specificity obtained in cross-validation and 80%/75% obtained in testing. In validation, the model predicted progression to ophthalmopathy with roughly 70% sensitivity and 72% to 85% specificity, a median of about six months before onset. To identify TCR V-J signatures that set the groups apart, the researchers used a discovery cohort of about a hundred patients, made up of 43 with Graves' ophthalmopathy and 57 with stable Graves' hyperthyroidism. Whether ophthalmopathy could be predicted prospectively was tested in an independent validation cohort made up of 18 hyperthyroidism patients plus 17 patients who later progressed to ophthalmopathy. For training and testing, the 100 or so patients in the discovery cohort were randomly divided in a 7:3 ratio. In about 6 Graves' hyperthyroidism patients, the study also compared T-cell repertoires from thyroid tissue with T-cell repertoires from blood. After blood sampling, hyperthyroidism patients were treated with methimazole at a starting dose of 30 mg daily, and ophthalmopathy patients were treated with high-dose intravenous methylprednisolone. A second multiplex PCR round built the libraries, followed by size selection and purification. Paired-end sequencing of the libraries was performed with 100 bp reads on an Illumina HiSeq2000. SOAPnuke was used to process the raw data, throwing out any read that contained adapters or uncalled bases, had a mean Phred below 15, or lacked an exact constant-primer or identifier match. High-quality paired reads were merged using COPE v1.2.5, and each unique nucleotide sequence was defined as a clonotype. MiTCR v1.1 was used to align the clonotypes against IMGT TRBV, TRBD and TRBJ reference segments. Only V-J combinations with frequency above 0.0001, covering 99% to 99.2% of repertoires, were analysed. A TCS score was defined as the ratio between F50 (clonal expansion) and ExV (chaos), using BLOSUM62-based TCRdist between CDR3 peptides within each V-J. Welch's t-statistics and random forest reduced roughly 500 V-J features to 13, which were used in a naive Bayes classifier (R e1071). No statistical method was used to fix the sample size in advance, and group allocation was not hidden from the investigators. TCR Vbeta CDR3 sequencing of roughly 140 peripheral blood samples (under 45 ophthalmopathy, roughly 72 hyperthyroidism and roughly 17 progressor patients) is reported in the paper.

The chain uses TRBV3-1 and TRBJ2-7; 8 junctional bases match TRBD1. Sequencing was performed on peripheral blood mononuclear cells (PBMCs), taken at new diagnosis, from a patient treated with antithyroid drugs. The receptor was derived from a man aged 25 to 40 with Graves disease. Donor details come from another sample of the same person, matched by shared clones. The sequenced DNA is TGTGCCAGCAGCCAAAGACAGGGGAAAGCTTCCGAGCAGTACTTC. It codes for CASSQRQGKASEQYF.